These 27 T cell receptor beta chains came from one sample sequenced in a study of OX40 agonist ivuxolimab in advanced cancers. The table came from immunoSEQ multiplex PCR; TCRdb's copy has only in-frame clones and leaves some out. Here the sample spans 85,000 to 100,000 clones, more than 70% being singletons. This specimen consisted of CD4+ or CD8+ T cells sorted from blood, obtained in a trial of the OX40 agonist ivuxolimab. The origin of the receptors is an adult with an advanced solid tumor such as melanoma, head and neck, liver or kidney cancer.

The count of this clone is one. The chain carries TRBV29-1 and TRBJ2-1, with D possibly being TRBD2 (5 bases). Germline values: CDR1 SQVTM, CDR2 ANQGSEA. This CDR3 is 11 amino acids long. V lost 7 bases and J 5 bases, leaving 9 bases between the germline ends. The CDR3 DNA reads TGCAGCGCCGAGGGAGACAATGAGCAGTTCTTC. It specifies CSAEGDNEQFF.

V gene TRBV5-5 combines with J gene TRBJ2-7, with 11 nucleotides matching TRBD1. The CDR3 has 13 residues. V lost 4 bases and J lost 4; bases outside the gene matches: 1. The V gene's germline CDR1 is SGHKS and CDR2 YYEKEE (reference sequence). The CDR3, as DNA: TGTGCCAGCAGCAGGGACAGGGGGTACGAGCAGTACGTC. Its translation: CASSRDRGYEQYV.

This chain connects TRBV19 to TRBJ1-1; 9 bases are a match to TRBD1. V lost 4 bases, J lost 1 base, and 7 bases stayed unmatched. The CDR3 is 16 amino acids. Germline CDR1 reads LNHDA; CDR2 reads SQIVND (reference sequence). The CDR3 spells CASSKRGTGSNTEAFF. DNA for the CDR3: TGTGCCAGTAGTAAAAGGGGGACAGGGTCGAACACTGAAGCTTTCTTT.

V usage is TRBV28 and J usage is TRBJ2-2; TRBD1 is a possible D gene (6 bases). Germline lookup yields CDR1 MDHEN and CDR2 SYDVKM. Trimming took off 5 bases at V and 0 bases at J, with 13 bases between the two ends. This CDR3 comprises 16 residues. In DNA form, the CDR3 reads TGTGCCAGCAGTAGAATAGGGGGACCGAACACCGGGGAGCTGTTTTTT. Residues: CASSRIGGPNTGELFF.

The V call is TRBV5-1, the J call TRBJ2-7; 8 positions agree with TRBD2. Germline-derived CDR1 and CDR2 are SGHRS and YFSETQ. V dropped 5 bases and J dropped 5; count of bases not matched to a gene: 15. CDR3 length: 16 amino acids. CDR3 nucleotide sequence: TGCGCCAGCAGGGGAGCTTGTGGTAGCGGGAACAACGAGCAGTACGTC. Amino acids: CASRGACGSGNNEQYV.

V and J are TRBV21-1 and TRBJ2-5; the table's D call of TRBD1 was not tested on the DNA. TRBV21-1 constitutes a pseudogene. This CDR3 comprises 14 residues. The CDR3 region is CASSGTGAQETQYF. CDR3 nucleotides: TGTGCCAGCTCCGGGACAGGCGCTCAAGAGACCCAGTACTTC.

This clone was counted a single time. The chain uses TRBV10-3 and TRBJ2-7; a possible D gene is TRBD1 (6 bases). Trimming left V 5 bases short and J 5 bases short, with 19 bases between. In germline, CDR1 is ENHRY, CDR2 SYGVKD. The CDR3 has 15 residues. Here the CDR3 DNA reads TGTGCCATCAGTAGCCGGACAGCTAAAGGGGACGAGCAGTACTTC. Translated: CAISSRTAKGDEQYF.

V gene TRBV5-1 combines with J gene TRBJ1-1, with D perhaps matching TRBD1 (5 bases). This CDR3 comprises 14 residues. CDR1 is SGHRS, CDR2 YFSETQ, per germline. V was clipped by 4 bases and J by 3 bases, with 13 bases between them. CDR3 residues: CASSAQDTHTEAFF. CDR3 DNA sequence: TGCGCCAGCAGCGCACAGGACACTCACACTGAAGCTTTCTTT.

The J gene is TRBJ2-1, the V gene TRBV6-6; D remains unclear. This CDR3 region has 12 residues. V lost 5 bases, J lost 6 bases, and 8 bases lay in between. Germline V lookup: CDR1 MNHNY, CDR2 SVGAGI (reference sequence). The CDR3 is CASSSIFNEQFF. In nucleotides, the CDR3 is TGTGCCAGCAGTAGCATCTTCAATGAGCAGTTCTTC.

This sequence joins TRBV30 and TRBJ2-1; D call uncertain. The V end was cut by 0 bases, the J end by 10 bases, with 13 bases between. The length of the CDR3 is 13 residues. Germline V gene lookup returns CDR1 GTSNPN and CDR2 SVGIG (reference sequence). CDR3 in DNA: TGTGCCTGGAGTGTTATGACCCCCGGGGAGCAGTTCTTC. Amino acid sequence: CAWSVMTPGEQFF.

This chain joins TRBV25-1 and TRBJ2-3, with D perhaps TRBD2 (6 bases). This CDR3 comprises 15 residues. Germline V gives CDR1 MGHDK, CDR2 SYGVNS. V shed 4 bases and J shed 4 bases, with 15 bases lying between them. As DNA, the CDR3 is TGTGCCAGCAGTGCAGTGTCGGGAGAGGCAGATACGCAGTATTTT. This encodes CASSAVSGEADTQYF.

CDR3 DNA sequence: TGCGCCAGCAGTCATCAGACTAGCGGGGAAAACATTCAGTACTTC. It yields the protein CASSHQTSGENIQYF. The chain carries TRBV10-2 and TRBJ2-4, with 11 bases that match TRBD2. Trimming took 5 bases from V and 5 from J; bases not matched to a gene: 5. The length of the CDR3 is 15 residues. Germline V CDR1 and CDR2: WSHSY, SAAADI.

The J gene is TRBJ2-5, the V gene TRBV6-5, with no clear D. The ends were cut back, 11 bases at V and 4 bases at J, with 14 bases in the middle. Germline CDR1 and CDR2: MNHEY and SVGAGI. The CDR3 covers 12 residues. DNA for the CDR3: TGTGCCTCTGGGGTGGGTCGAGAGACCCAGTACTTC. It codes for CASGVGRETQYF.

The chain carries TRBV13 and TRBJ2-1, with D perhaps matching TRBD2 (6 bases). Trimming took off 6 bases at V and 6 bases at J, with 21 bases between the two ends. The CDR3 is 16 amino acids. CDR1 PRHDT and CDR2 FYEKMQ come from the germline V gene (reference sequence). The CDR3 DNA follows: TGTGCCAGCAGACTCCTTGTAGCGGCGATTGGCAATGAGCAGTTCTTC. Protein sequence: CASRLLVAAIGNEQFF.

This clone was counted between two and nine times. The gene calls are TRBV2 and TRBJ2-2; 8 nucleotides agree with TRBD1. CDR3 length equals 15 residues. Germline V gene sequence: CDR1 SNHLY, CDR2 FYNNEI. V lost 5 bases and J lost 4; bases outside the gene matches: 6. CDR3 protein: CASSSGGATTGELFF. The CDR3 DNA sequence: TGTGCCAGCAGTTCAGGGGGCGCGACCACCGGGGAGCTGTTTTTT.

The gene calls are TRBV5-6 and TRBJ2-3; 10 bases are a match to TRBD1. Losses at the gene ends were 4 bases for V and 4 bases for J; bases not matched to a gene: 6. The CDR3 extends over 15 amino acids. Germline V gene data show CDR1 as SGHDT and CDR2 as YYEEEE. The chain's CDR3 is CASSPGTGAADTQYF. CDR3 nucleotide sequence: TGTGCCAGCAGCCCTGGGACAGGGGCTGCAGATACGCAGTATTTT.

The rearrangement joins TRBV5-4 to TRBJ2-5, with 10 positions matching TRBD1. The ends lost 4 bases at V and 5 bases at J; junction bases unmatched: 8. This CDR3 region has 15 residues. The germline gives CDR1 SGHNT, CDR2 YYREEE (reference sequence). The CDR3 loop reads CASSLGQGGLETQYF. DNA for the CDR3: TGTGCCAGCAGCCTCGGACAGGGGGGTCTGGAGACCCAGTACTTC.

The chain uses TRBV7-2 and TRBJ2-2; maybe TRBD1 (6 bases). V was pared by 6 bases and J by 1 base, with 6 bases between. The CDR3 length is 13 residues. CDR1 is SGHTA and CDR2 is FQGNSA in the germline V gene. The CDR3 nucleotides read TGTGCCAGCAGGGGACAGAACACCGGGGAGCTGTTTTTT. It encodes CASRGQNTGELFF. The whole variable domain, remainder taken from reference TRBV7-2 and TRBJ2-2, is GAGVSQSPSNKVTEKGKDVELRCDPISGHTALYWYRQSLGQGLEFLIYFQGNSAPDKSGLPSDRFSAERTGGSVSTLTIQRTQQEDSAVYLCASRGQNTGELFFGEGSRLTVL.

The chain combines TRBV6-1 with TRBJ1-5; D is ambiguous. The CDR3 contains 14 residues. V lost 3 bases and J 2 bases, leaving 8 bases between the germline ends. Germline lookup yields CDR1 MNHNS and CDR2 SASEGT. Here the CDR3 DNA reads TGTGCCAGCAGTGACAGATCGGGCAATCAGCCCCAGCATTTT. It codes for CASSDRSGNQPQHF.

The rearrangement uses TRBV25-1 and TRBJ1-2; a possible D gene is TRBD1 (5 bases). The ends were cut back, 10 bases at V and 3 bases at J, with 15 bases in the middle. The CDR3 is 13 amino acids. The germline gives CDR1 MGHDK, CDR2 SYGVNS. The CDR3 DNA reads TGTGCCACCAGAACACAGGAGCACTATGGCTACACCTTC. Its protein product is CATRTQEHYGYTF.

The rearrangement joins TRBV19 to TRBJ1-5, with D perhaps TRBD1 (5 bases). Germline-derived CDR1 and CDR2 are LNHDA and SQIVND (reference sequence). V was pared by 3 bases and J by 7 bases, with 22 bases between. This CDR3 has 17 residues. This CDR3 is CASSIKRGSPTAQPQHF. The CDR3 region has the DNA TGTGCCAGTAGTATTAAAAGGGGCAGCCCTACCGCACAGCCCCAGCATTTT.

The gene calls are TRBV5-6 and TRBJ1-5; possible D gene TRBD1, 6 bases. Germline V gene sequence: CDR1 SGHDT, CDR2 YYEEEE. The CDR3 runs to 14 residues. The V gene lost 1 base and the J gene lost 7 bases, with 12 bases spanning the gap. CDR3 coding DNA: TGTGCCAGCAGCTTGTACAGGGCGGGGCAGCCCCAGCATTTT. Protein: CASSLYRAGQPQHF.

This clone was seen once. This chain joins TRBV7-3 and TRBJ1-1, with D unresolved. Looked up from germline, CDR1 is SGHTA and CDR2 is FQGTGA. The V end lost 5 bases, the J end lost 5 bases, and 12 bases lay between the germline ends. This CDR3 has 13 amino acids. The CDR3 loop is CASSTLPETEAFF. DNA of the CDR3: TGTGCCAGCAGCACCCTGCCGGAAACTGAAGCTTTCTTT.

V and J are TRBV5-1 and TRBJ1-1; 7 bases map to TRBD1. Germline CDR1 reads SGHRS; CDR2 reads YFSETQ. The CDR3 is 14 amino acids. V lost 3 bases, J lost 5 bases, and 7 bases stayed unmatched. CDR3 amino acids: CASSSTGRVTEAFF. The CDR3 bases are TGCGCCAGCAGCTCGACAGGGAGGGTGACTGAAGCTTTCTTT.

For the CDR3, the DNA is TGTGCCAGCAGTGAAAGTGTGGGCAGGGAAAATGGTATCTCTGGAAACACCATATATTTT. Translated: CASSESVGRENGISGNTIYF. This chain uses TRBV6-1 with TRBJ1-3; weak D call: TRBD1 (5 bases). The CDR3 sequence is 20 residues long. Germline CDR1 is MNHNS and CDR2 is SASEGT. Trimming left V 2 bases short and J 0 bases short, with 23 bases between.

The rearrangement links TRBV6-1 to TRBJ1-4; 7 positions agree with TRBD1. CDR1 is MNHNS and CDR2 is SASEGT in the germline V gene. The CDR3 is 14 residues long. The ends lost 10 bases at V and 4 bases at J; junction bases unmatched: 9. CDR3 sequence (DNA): TGTGCCAACCAAACGACAGGGTTTAATGAAAAACTGTTTTTT. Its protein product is CANQTTGFNEKLFF.

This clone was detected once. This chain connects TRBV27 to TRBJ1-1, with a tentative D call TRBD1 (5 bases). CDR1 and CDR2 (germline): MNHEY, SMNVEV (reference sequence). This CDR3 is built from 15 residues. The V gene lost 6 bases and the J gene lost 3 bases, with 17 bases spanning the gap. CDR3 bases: TGTGCCAGCAGCCCCATGGGGCCCCTACACACTGAAGCTTTCTTT. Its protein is CASSPMGPLHTEAFF.